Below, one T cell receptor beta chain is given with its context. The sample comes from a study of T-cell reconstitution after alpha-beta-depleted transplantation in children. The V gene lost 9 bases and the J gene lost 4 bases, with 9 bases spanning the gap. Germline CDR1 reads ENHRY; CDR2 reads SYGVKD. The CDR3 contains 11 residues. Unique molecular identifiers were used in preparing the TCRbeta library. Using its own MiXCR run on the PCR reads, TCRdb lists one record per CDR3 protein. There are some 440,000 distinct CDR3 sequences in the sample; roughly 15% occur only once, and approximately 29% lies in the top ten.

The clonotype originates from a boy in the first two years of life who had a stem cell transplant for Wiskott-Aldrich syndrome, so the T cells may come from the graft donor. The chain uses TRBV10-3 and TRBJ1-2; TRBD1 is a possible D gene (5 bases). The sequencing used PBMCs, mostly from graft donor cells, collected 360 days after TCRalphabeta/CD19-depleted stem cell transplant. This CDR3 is CAIRQFYGYTF. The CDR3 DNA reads TGTGCCATTAGACAGTTCTATGGCTACACCTTC.